The sequence of this T cell receptor (beta chain) was determined in a study of identical twins. This clonotype was seen more than once but under ten times. Antigen: not known. This CDR3 contains 16 residues. The V gene lost 6 bases and the J gene lost 1 base, with 18 bases spanning the gap. General study points: Out-of-frame alpha sequences shared by twins were enriched for low generation probability.

Each CDR3 protein is one row after TCRdb ran MiXCR on the 5' RACE reads. This repertoire shows 700,000 or so distinct CDR3 sequences, more than 6.5% found once; its top ten account for around 0.98%. These same data were also listed under a study on yellow fever vaccine responses in identical twins.

The sample taken for sequencing was PBMCs. The receptor's source is a young woman in good health. The chain joins TRBV12-3 or TRBV12-4 to TRBJ1-1; a possible D gene is TRBD1 (6 bases). The CDR3 here is CASSPNRVMENTEAFF. DNA of the CDR3: TGTGCCAGCAGCCCTAACAGGGTCATGGAGAACACTGAAGCTTTCTTT.